The 20 T cell receptor beta chains in this list originate from one sample, sequenced in a study of cytomegalovirus exposure and HLA in healthy donors. Measured with immunoSEQ multiplex PCR; TCRdb has only the in-frame clones, and not every one. Here the sample spans 100,000 to 150,000 clones, approximately 94% being singletons. The material sequenced was PBMCs. Every receptor here comes from a woman younger than 35 in good health and CMV-seronegative.

This chain links TRBV30 with TRBJ1-5; a possible D gene is TRBD1 (5 bases). The CDR3 runs to 14 residues. V lost 1 base and J 7 bases, leaving 14 bases between the germline ends. Germline values: CDR1 GTSNPN, CDR2 SVGIG (reference sequence). The DNA of the CDR3 is TGTGCCTGGAGTGAATGGAGGGGAGGGCAGCCCCAGCATTTT. Translated: CAWSEWRGGQPQHF.

The V call is TRBV5-4, the J call TRBJ2-5; D is perhaps TRBD2 (6 bases). This CDR3 has 15 amino acids. Germline V CDR1 and CDR2: SGHNT, YYREEE (reference sequence). Trimming took 3 bases from V and 5 from J, leaving 17 bases between them. The CDR3 spells CASSSSALPGETQYF. CDR3 DNA: TGTGCCAGCAGCTCTAGCGCCCTACCGGGGGAGACCCAGTACTTC.

The rearrangement links TRBV28 to TRBJ1-2; TRBD1 matches at 8 bases. The CDR3 consists of 13 residues. J lost 8 bases, V lost 6 bases, and 8 bases had no gene match. Per germline, CDR1 MDHEN and CDR2 SYDVKM. CDR3 loop: CASRLQGVGGYTF. In nucleotides, the CDR3 is TGTGCCAGCAGACTACAGGGGGTGGGGGGCTACACCTTC.

The chain recombines TRBV10-1 with TRBJ1-2, with 8 nucleotides matching TRBD1. Unmatched junction bases numbered 12, after V lost 7 bases and J lost 5 bases. This CDR3 spans 15 amino acids. CDR1 and CDR2 (germline): WNHNN, SYGVQD (reference sequence). The chain's CDR3 is CASTGRTGRYYGYTF. CDR3 nucleotide sequence: TGCGCCAGCACGGGAAGGACAGGGAGATATTATGGCTACACCTTC.

The chain joins TRBV7-2 to TRBJ2-7; 9 bases fit TRBD1. J gave up 1 base and V 4 bases, and 8 bases lay outside the gene matches. The CDR3 runs to 16 residues. CDR1 is SGHTA and CDR2 is FQGNSA in the germline V gene. Here the CDR3 reads CASSSLHGTGSYEQYF. CDR3 DNA sequence: TGTGCCAGCAGCTCACTTCACGGGACAGGGTCCTACGAGCAGTACTTC.

This sequence joins TRBV5-1 and TRBJ2-7; D unclear. Trimming pared 6 bases from V and 6 bases from J, leaving 22 bases between. CDR1 is SGHRS, CDR2 YFSETQ, per germline. This CDR3 is 15 amino acids long. CDR3 in DNA: TGCGCCAGCAATGTAGTGCCGGGTACGGCGTCCGAGCAGTACTTC. Translating it yields CASNVVPGTASEQYF.

CDR3 loop: CASRIVTSSTGELFF. The DNA for the CDR3 is TGTGCCAGTCGGATCGTGACTAGCTCCACCGGGGAGCTGTTTTTT. The chain combines TRBV19 with TRBJ2-2; TRBD2 agrees at 7 bases. Unmatched junction bases numbered 10, after V lost 8 bases and J lost 4 bases. The V gene's germline CDR1 is LNHDA and CDR2 SQIVND (reference sequence). The CDR3 length is 15 residues.

The chain joins TRBV5-1 to TRBJ2-5, with D possibly TRBD1 on 5 matching bases. The germline V gene has CDR1 SGHRS and CDR2 YFSETQ. Trimming cost V 1 base and J 5 bases, with 12 bases left between them. The length of the CDR3 is 14 residues. The CDR3 DNA is TGCGCCAGCAGCTTGACGGTATCAGGGGAGACCCAGTACTTC. Translated, it gives CASSLTVSGETQYF. The complete variable domain, with remaining parts taken from reference TRBV5-1 and TRBJ2-5, reads KAGVTQTPRYLIKTRGQQVTLSCSPISGHRSVSWYQQTPGQGLQFLFEYFSETQRNKGNFPGRFSGRQFSNSRSEMNVSTLELGDSALYLCASSLTVSGETQYFGPGTRLLVL.

The gene calls are TRBV15 and TRBJ2-2; perhaps TRBD1 as D (5 bases). The CDR3 has 15 residues. From germline, CDR1 is LNHNV and CDR2 YYDKDF (reference sequence). V lost 3 bases to trimming and J lost 5 bases, with 13 bases between them. This CDR3 is CATSSLTPGTGELFF. The CDR3 DNA is TGTGCCACCAGCAGTTTGACACCAGGGACCGGGGAGCTGTTTTTT.

The rearrangement joins TRBV30 to TRBJ1-1; a possible D gene is TRBD1 (5 bases). Germline V gene data show CDR1 as GTSNPN and CDR2 as SVGIG (reference sequence). Trimming left V 8 bases short and J 6 bases short, with 16 bases between. The CDR3 is 12 amino acids. CDR3 nucleotides: TGTGCCGGGTGCAGGGAGGCACCTGAAGCTTTCTTT. Residues: CAGCREAPEAFF. Full variable domain (missing parts from reference TRBV30 and TRBJ1-1): SQTIHQWPATLVQPVGSPLSLECTVEGTSNPNLYWYRQAAGRGLQLLFYSVGIGQISSEVPQNLSASRPQDRQFILSSKKLLLSDSGFYLCAGCREAPEAFFGQGTRLTVV.

The chain recombines TRBV11-2 with TRBJ2-5; possible D gene TRBD2, 6 bases. This CDR3 has 15 residues. Trimming took off 0 bases at V and 5 bases at J, with 13 bases between the two ends. The germline gives CDR1 SGHAT, CDR2 FQNNGV. The CDR3 loop reads CASSLDFPGGETQYF. The CDR3 DNA sequence: TGTGCCAGCAGCTTAGATTTTCCAGGAGGGGAGACCCAGTACTTC.

The genes are TRBV2 and TRBJ1-4; 9 nucleotides match TRBD1. The CDR3 extends over 14 amino acids. CDR1 and CDR2 (germline): SNHLY, FYNNEI. The V segment lost 7 bases and the J segment 7 bases; nucleotides outside the gene matches: 7. In nucleotides, the CDR3 is TGTGCCAGCACCATGGACAGGGGAGGTGAAAAACTGTTTTTT. It translates to CASTMDRGGEKLFF.

The chain joins TRBV7-9 to TRBJ2-3; 13 bases fit TRBD2. Looked up from germline, CDR1 is SEHNR and CDR2 is FQNEAQ (reference sequence). The V gene end was trimmed by 5 bases and the J gene end by 1 base; junction bases not matched to a gene: 9. The length of the CDR3 is 18 residues. CDR3 residues: CASSKIWGLAGRTDTQYF. The CDR3 DNA sequence: TGTGCCAGCAGCAAAATTTGGGGACTAGCGGGGCGCACAGATACGCAGTATTTT.

The gene calls are TRBV29-1 and TRBJ2-7; 7 bases agree with TRBD1. CDR3 length equals 12 residues. The germline CDR1 and CDR2 sequences are SQVTM and ANQGSEA. V dropped 7 bases and J dropped 2; count of bases not matched to a gene: 5. The CDR3 DNA sequence: TGCAGCGCGAGACAGGGTCCCTACGAGCAGTACTTC. Translated: CSARQGPYEQYF.

The chain combines TRBV2 with TRBJ2-4; 9 bases map to TRBD1. Germline CDR1 SNHLY, CDR2 FYNNEI. The CDR3 contains 14 residues. Trimming took 2 bases from V and 9 from J; bases not matched to a gene: 5. The CDR3 sequence: CASSELDRGVIQYF. In DNA form, the CDR3 reads TGTGCCAGCAGTGAATTGGACAGGGGAGTCATTCAGTACTTC. Combining the CDR3 with reference TRBV2 and TRBJ2-4 gives the whole variable domain EPEVTQTPSHQVTQMGQEVILRCVPISNHLYFYWYRQILGQKVEFLVSFYNNEISEKSEIFDDQFSVERPDGSNFTLKIRSTKLEDSAMYFCASSELDRGVIQYFGAGTRLSVL.

The chain's CDR3 is CASTPGAYNEQFF. The CDR3 coding sequence is TGTGCCAGCACCCCGGGGGCCTACAATGAGCAGTTCTTC. This chain uses TRBV6-6 with TRBJ2-1; TRBD2 is a possible D gene (6 bases). Germline values: CDR1 MNHNY, CDR2 SVGAGI (reference sequence). V was cut by 7 bases and J by 2 bases, with 9 bases left in between. CDR3 size: 13 residues.

The chain has TRBV28 and TRBJ2-3, with D tentatively TRBD1 (6 bases). The CDR3 is 15 amino acids. The germline V gene encodes CDR1 MDHEN and CDR2 SYDVKM. V lost 6 bases to trimming and J lost 2 bases, with 15 bases between them. In DNA, the CDR3 is TGTGCCAGCAGCCGTGAGACAGGTTACACAGATACGCAGTATTTT. Translating it yields CASSRETGYTDTQYF.

This chain links TRBV6-1 with TRBJ1-6, with D tentatively TRBD1 (6 bases). The V and J ends lost 1 base and 4 bases respectively, with 14 bases between them. Germline assignment: CDR1 MNHNS and CDR2 SASEGT. The length of the CDR3 is 17 residues. Here the CDR3 reads CASSEGWGRGYNSPLHF. The CDR3 region has the DNA TGTGCCAGCAGTGAAGGGTGGGGAAGGGGGTATAATTCACCCCTCCACTTT.

This chain uses TRBV28 with TRBJ1-1; 9 bases agree with TRBD1. V gave up 11 bases and J gave up 2 bases; unmatched junction bases: 12. The CDR3 is 15 residues long. Per the germline V gene, CDR1 is MDHEN and CDR2 is SYDVKM. CDR3 coding DNA: TGTGCCGGATCCAAGTTGGACAGGGGAAACACTGAAGCTTTCTTT. Its protein is CAGSKLDRGNTEAFF.

The gene calls are TRBV6-1 and TRBJ1-1; D ambiguous. The germline V gene encodes CDR1 MNHNS and CDR2 SASEGT. The CDR3 is made up of 12 amino acids. The germline V and J ends were trimmed by 7 bases and 5 bases, with 11 bases remaining between them. DNA for the CDR3: TGTGCCAGCACGGGTATAGAAACTGAAGCTTTCTTT. Translating it yields CASTGIETEAFF.